The 8 T cell receptor beta chains below all came from one sample that was sequenced in a study of T-cell memory formation after mild COVID-19. TCRdb reprocessed the 5' RACE reads with MiXCR, giving one entry per CDR3 protein. The repertoire includes over 450,000 distinct CDR3 sequences, around 20% of them detected once, and under 15% sits in the top ten. Sequencing was done on a sample of PBMCs or a T cell subset sorted from them (not recorded which). These receptor sequences come from an adult woman who had mild COVID-19 (a few samples of this study predate the infection). Cell type and time point are not known.

This sequence joins TRBV5-6 and TRBJ1-4, with D possibly TRBD1 on 6 matching bases. Trimming pared 1 base from V and 8 bases from J, leaving 12 bases between. The CDR3 sequence is 14 residues long. Looked up from germline, CDR1 is SGHDT and CDR2 is YYEEEE. The CDR3 sequence is CASSLSGVDEKLFF. The CDR3 nucleotides are TGTGCCAGCAGCTTGTCAGGGGTGGACGAAAAACTGTTTTTT.

The V gene is TRBV7-3, the J gene TRBJ2-1, with D hard to call. The CDR3 length is 13 residues. In germline, CDR1 is SGHTA, CDR2 FQGTGA. V was pared by 6 bases and J by 5 bases, with 11 bases between. For the CDR3, the DNA is TGTGCCAGCAGGTCGTTCCCGAACAATGAGCAGTTCTTC. Its protein product is CASRSFPNNEQFF.

This clonotype has a handful of counts. J is TRBJ2-1 and V is TRBV5-1; D possibly uses TRBD1 or TRBD2 (6 bases each). The CDR3 sequence is 15 residues long. V lost 4 bases, J lost 2 bases, and 13 bases lay in between. The germline V gene has CDR1 SGHRS and CDR2 YFSETQ. In DNA form, the CDR3 reads TGCGCCAGCAGCAAGGGGGGCGTAACCTACAATGAGCAGTTCTTC. This gives the protein CASSKGGVTYNEQFF.

The rearrangement joins TRBV5-1 to TRBJ1-5, with TRBD1 as a possible D gene (5 bases). V lost 4 bases and J lost 0, with 11 bases in between. This CDR3 region has 15 residues. Germline assignment: CDR1 SGHRS and CDR2 YFSETQ. The CDR3 loop is CASSLQGHSNQPQHF. Written as DNA, the CDR3 is TGCGCCAGCAGCCTGCAGGGTCATAGCAATCAGCCCCAGCATTTT.

The chain combines TRBV6-5 with TRBJ1-5, with no clear D. The CDR3 contains 14 residues. The germline V gene has CDR1 MNHEY and CDR2 SVGAGI. The ends were cut back, 5 bases at V and 0 bases at J, with 8 bases in the middle. The CDR3 coding sequence is TGTGCCAGCAGTAATAGGGATAGCAATCAGCCCCAGCATTTT. Its translation is CASSNRDSNQPQHF.

V is TRBV2 and J is TRBJ2-1; D may be TRBD1 or TRBD2 (5 bases each). V was trimmed by 1 base and J by 8 bases, leaving 18 bases between them. CDR1 and CDR2 (germline): SNHLY, FYNNEI. The CDR3 has 16 residues. CDR3 loop: CASSEDRHGRGDEQFF. CDR3 sequence (DNA): TGTGCCAGCAGTGAAGATCGCCATGGTAGAGGGGATGAGCAGTTCTTC.

This clonotype was seen only a few times. The V gene is TRBV18, the J gene TRBJ2-1; 15 positions match TRBD2. Per germline, CDR1 KGHSH and CDR2 LQKENI. V lost 1 base, J lost 1 base, and 11 bases stayed unmatched. The length of the CDR3 is 21 residues. The CDR3 region has the DNA TGTGCCAGCTCACCACAGCACCCGGGACTAGCGGGAGGATCATCCTACAATGAGCAGTTCTTC. Translating it yields CASSPQHPGLAGGSSYNEQFF.

The CDR3 sequence is CASSQDWVSSNRELFF. CDR3 nucleotide sequence: TGCGCCAGCAGCCAAGATTGGGTTAGCTCGAACCGGGAGCTGTTTTTT. The J gene is TRBJ2-2, the V gene TRBV4-1; D uncertain. CDR1 and CDR2 (germline): MGHRA, YSYEKL. This CDR3 comprises 16 residues. V was trimmed by 0 bases and J by 9 bases, leaving 17 bases between them.